This entry lists 26 T cell receptor beta chains sequenced from one sample in a study of cytomegalovirus exposure and HLA in healthy donors. In the PCR, 60 Vbeta and 13 Jbeta primers were used. Generated by immunoSEQ multiplex PCR, the TCRdb table keeps only in-frame clones and is missing some. Found here are 160,000 or so clones, 86% of them singletons; the top ten hold roughly 1.9%. Sequencing was performed on PBMCs. The receptors derive from a woman aged 18-35 years in good health and CMV-seronegative.

This sequence joins TRBV7-8 and TRBJ1-1, with TRBD1 identical over 7 bases. This CDR3 is built from 13 residues. CDR1 is SGHVS and CDR2 is FQNEAQ in the germline V gene. The ends lost 2 bases at V and 7 bases at J; junction bases unmatched: 4. DNA for the CDR3: TGTGCCAGCAGCTTACCAGGGGGAGGTGAAGCTTTCTTT. It is translated as CASSLPGGGEAFF.

The rearrangement joins TRBV4-2 to TRBJ2-3; possibly TRBD2 for D (6 bases). V lost 3 bases and J lost 3, with 13 bases in between. There are 15 residues in the CDR3. Germline CDR1 reads LGHNA; CDR2 reads YNFKEQ. CDR3 protein: CASSQEGMGTDTQYF. The DNA for the CDR3 is TGTGCCAGCAGCCAGGAGGGGATGGGTACAGATACGCAGTATTTT.

This chain links TRBV29-1 with TRBJ1-4, with D tentatively TRBD1 (6 bases). Germline V gives CDR1 SQVTM, CDR2 ANQGSEA. V lost 6 bases and J lost 3, with 11 bases in between. This CDR3 is 13 amino acids long. CDR3 in DNA: TGCAGCGTCCGGACAGACGCTAATGAAAAACTGTTTTTT. Translating it yields CSVRTDANEKLFF.

This clone was recorded a few times. This chain uses TRBV6-6 with TRBJ1-2; TRBD1 is a possible D gene (5 bases). Germline CDR1 and CDR2: MNHNY and SVGAGI (reference sequence). The CDR3 runs 15 residues. Between the trimmed V and J ends, which lost 6 bases and 4 bases, there was a span of 18 bases. The CDR3 DNA follows: TGTGCCAGCAGGCCCTTCCGGGGGAGAGTCTATGGCTACACCTTC. This codes for CASRPFRGRVYGYTF.

J is TRBJ2-3 and V is TRBV6-5; D is undetermined. Trimming took off 7 bases at V and 6 bases at J, with 8 bases between the two ends. Germline V CDR1 and CDR2: MNHEY, SVGAGI. The CDR3 is 11 amino acids. The CDR3 loop reads CASIARDTQYF. For the CDR3, the DNA is TGTGCCAGCATAGCACGGGATACGCAGTATTTT.

The chain couples TRBV9 to TRBJ2-7; 11 bases match TRBD2. Trimming cost V 0 bases and J 7 bases; bases outside gene matches: 21. Germline CDR1 and CDR2: SGDLS and YYNGEE. The CDR3 contains 20 residues. The chain's CDR3 is CASSVELMESLLAGVDEQYF. Written as DNA, the CDR3 is TGTGCCAGCAGCGTAGAGCTAATGGAGTCTCTACTAGCGGGAGTGGATGAGCAGTACTTC.

This clone appeared a single time. This chain joins TRBV10-3 and TRBJ1-5; D unresolved. In germline, CDR1 is ENHRY, CDR2 SYGVKD. This CDR3 has 15 amino acids. Trimming stripped 2 bases from V and 5 bases from J, with 13 bases between. The CDR3 spells CAISEPGGYDQPQHF. The CDR3 DNA sequence: TGTGCCATCAGTGAGCCGGGCGGGTACGATCAGCCCCAGCATTTT.

This clone is a singleton in its sample. V and J are TRBV27 and TRBJ2-2; D is unresolved. In germline, CDR1 is MNHEY, CDR2 SMNVEV (reference sequence). V was clipped by 5 bases and J by 0 bases, with 10 bases between them. The CDR3 extends over 15 amino acids. Here the CDR3 reads CASSVRGTNTGELFF. The CDR3 bases are TGTGCCAGCAGTGTACGCGGAACGAACACCGGGGAGCTGTTTTTT.

This clone was seen many times. This chain connects TRBV7-8 to TRBJ1-2; TRBD1 might be the D (6 bases). The V gene lost 4 bases and the J gene lost 5 bases, with 11 bases spanning the gap. This CDR3 is built from 13 residues. CDR1 is SGHVS and CDR2 is FQNEAQ in the germline V gene. The CDR3 spells CASSSGQIYGYTF. The DNA of the CDR3 is TGTGCCAGCAGCTCTGGACAGATTTATGGCTACACCTTC.

The chain carries TRBV28 and TRBJ1-2; 10 positions match TRBD1. CDR1 MDHEN and CDR2 SYDVKM come from the germline V gene. Trimming at V came to 7 bases and at J to 2 bases, leaving 7 bases not matched to a gene. CDR3 size: 15 residues. The CDR3 DNA is TGTGCCAGCACCCTGACAGGGGGCGCGAACTATGGCTACACCTTC. It translates to CASTLTGGANYGYTF.

This chain connects TRBV4-1 to TRBJ2-1; 14 positions agree with TRBD2. J was trimmed by 0 bases and V by 1 base; bases with no gene match: 5. This CDR3 is 19 amino acids long. The germline gives CDR1 MGHRA, CDR2 YSYEKL. Written as DNA, the CDR3 is TGCGCCAGCAGCCAAGTGACTAGCGGGAGGGCCCACTCCTACAATGAGCAGTTCTTC. This gives the protein CASSQVTSGRAHSYNEQFF.

The V gene is TRBV6-1, the J gene TRBJ1-6; 7 bases are shared with TRBD1. V dropped 6 bases and J dropped 6; count of bases not matched to a gene: 11. Germline V gives CDR1 MNHNS, CDR2 SASEGT. CDR3 length: 16 residues. Written as DNA, the CDR3 is TGTGCCAGCAGAGAACCTTGGGACAGAATTAATTCACCCCTCCACTTT. Translation gives CASREPWDRINSPLHF.

The chain is built from TRBV5-1 and TRBJ2-1, with 12 bases lining up with TRBD2. Germline V gene data show CDR1 as SGHRS and CDR2 as YFSETQ. The CDR3 covers 17 residues. J lost 0 bases, V lost 4 bases, and 5 bases had no gene match. In DNA, the CDR3 is TGCGCCAGCAGCACATGGACTAGCGGGGACTCCTACAATGAGCAGTTCTTC. Translation: CASSTWTSGDSYNEQFF.

This chain uses TRBV28 with TRBJ2-3, with 7 positions matching TRBD2. V shed 3 bases and J 0 bases; nucleotides not matched to a gene: 3. This CDR3 has 15 amino acids. In germline, CDR1 is MDHEN, CDR2 SYDVKM. CDR3 in amino acids: CASSLGLTSTDTQYF. The CDR3 bases are TGTGCCAGCAGTTTGGGACTAACAAGCACAGATACGCAGTATTTT.

The rearrangement links TRBV2 to TRBJ1-6, with 10 bases that match TRBD1. The CDR3 is 13 amino acids. V lost 8 bases and J lost 8; bases outside the gene matches: 3. Germline V lookup: CDR1 SNHLY, CDR2 FYNNEI. The CDR3 here is CASGQGEYSPLHF. The CDR3 DNA sequence: TGTGCCAGCGGACAGGGGGAATATTCACCCCTCCACTTT.

This clone has a handful of counts. The chain links TRBV10-3 to TRBJ1-1; 7 bases are a match to TRBD1. The V gene end was trimmed by 6 bases and the J gene end by 1 base; junction bases not matched to a gene: 8. CDR1 ENHRY and CDR2 SYGVKD come from the germline V gene. The CDR3 has 15 residues. The CDR3: CAISHRQGSNTEAFF. CDR3 nucleotides: TGTGCCATCAGCCACAGACAGGGTTCGAACACTGAAGCTTTCTTT.

In its sample, this clone was seen once. For the CDR3, the DNA is TGTGCCAGCAGCCCACACAAAGCGGGGGGAGACACCGGGGAGCTGTTTTTT. Its protein product is CASSPHKAGGDTGELFF. The chain recombines TRBV4-2 with TRBJ2-2, with TRBD2 identical over 9 bases. V was clipped by 4 bases and J by 3 bases; unmatched bases: 9. This CDR3 spans 17 amino acids. Germline CDR1 is LGHNA and CDR2 is YNFKEQ.

V and J are TRBV5-4 and TRBJ2-2; D perhaps matches TRBD1 (5 bases). Trimming shortened V by 1 base and J by 1 base, and 8 bases separated the two germline ends. This CDR3 spans 15 amino acids. Germline V CDR1 and CDR2: SGHNT, YYREEE (reference sequence). CDR3 sequence: CASSLNQGNTGELFF. The CDR3 DNA reads as TGTGCCAGCAGCTTGAACCAGGGGAACACCGGGGAGCTGTTTTTT.

This sequence joins TRBV19 and TRBJ2-7; 7 nucleotides align to TRBD1. CDR1 is LNHDA, CDR2 SQIVND, per germline (reference sequence). This CDR3 is 13 amino acids long. CDR3 nucleotides: TGTGCTTCAGCTCCGGGACAGAACTACGAGCAGTACTTC. It translates to CASAPGQNYEQYF.

The chain joins TRBV27 to TRBJ2-2; D is possibly TRBD2 (6 bases). Germline CDR1 is MNHEY and CDR2 is SMNVEV (reference sequence). V was shortened by 7 bases and J by 7 bases, with 16 bases between the two germline ends. The CDR3 contains 14 residues. The CDR3 sequence is CASNSDVGGGELFF. The DNA for the CDR3 is TGTGCCAGCAACTCAGACGTGGGGGGCGGGGAGCTGTTTTTT.

Note on this clone: This CDR3 is also generated by other DNA sequences in the sample. V gene TRBV28 combines with J gene TRBJ2-7; D possibly corresponds to TRBD1 (6 bases). V was pared by 6 bases and J by 2 bases, with 11 bases between. Germline CDR1 and CDR2: MDHEN and SYDVKM. This CDR3 contains 13 residues. The CDR3 nucleotides read TGTGCCAGCAGGGGATCAGGGGCCTACGAGCAGTACTTC. Residues: CASRGSGAYEQYF.

The gene calls are TRBV9 and TRBJ2-2; 9 bases map to TRBD1. J lost 5 bases, V lost 3 bases, and 5 bases had no gene match. This CDR3 has 15 amino acids. The germline gives CDR1 SGDLS, CDR2 YYNGEE. Here the CDR3 DNA reads TGTGCCAGCAGCGGGGGACAGGGCAGTACCGGGGAGCTGTTTTTT. It specifies CASSGGQGSTGELFF.

This chain joins TRBV2 and TRBJ1-6; 10 nucleotides align to TRBD1. The CDR3 consists of 17 residues. V was clipped by 7 bases and J by 6 bases; unmatched bases: 12. Germline CDR1 reads SNHLY; CDR2 reads FYNNEI. The CDR3 region has the DNA TGTGCCAGCACCCGACAGAGGGACAGGGGCAGTAATTCACCCCTCCACTTT. Its translation: CASTRQRDRGSNSPLHF. Complete variable domain (other parts from reference TRBV2 and TRBJ1-6): EPEVTQTPSHQVTQMGQEVILRCVPISNHLYFYWYRQILGQKVEFLVSFYNNEISEKSEIFDDQFSVERPDGSNFTLKIRSTKLEDSAMYFCASTRQRDRGSNSPLHFGNGTRLTVT.

V and J are TRBV4-2 and TRBJ1-4, with D possibly being TRBD1 (5 bases). Looked up from germline, CDR1 is LGHNA and CDR2 is YNFKEQ. The CDR3 contains 15 residues. V shed 0 bases and J shed 7 bases, with 12 bases lying between them. Here the CDR3 reads CASSQDTGMSEKLFF. The CDR3 region has the DNA TGTGCCAGCAGCCAAGATACAGGAATGAGTGAAAAACTGTTTTTT.

This clone has a single count. CDR3 residues: CASSQKVGGFEQYF. CDR3 DNA: TGCGCCAGCAGCCAAAAGGTAGGAGGGTTCGAGCAGTACTTC. V and J are TRBV4-1 and TRBJ2-7; tentative D call: TRBD2 (6 bases). CDR1 MGHRA and CDR2 YSYEKL come from the germline V gene. This CDR3 contains 14 residues. Trimming took 2 bases from V and 6 from J, leaving 14 bases between them.

The DNA of the CDR3 is TGTGCCAGCAGCCAACGTGTCGGGACAAGGAACACTGAAGCTTTCTTT. Translating it yields CASSQRVGTRNTEAFF. J is TRBJ1-1 and V is TRBV4-2; TRBD1 might be the D (6 bases). The CDR3 consists of 16 residues. Trimming took 2 bases from V and 1 from J, leaving 14 bases between them. Germline V gene data show CDR1 as LGHNA and CDR2 as YNFKEQ.